The next 11 T cell receptor beta chains were all read from a single sample in a study of post-analysis software for immune sequencing data. Included in the TCR beta cDNA libraries were unique molecular identifiers. TCRdb fed the PCR reads into MiXCR, producing one record per CDR3 protein. Of about 260,000 distinct CDR3 sequences in the sample, roughly a third were seen once. These receptors' targets are unknown. Study-wide results and caveats: There were five TRBV segments more frequent in patients than controls, and TRBV5-6, TRBV5-1 and TRBV20-1 were among them.

The material sequenced was blood. All receptors come from a girl aged 5-17 years with multiple sclerosis.

This clonotype has only a few counts. The chain links TRBV6-5 to TRBJ1-2, with TRBD1 as a possible D gene (5 bases). This CDR3 has 15 residues. CDR1 and CDR2 from the germline V gene are MNHEY and SVGAGI. Trimming pared 6 bases from V and 4 bases from J, leaving 18 bases between. CDR3 coding DNA: TGTGCCAGCAGGTCACAGGACATAAAGGGCTATGGCTACACCTTC. Its protein is CASRSQDIKGYGYTF.

Ten or more counts support this clonotype. The chain has TRBV10-3 and TRBJ2-1; TRBD2 is a possible D gene (6 bases). CDR3 size: 13 residues. Trimming stripped 10 bases from V and 9 bases from J, with 19 bases between. Germline loops: CDR1 ENHRY, CDR2 SYGVKD. CDR3 sequence reads: CATLADTLGEQFF. The CDR3 nucleotides are TGTGCCACCTTAGCGGACACGTTAGGTGAGCAGTTCTTC.

The chain has TRBV7-6 and TRBJ1-1; TRBD1 agrees at 8 bases. The germline CDR1 and CDR2 sequences are SGHVS and FNYEAQ. This CDR3 spans 15 amino acids. Unmatched junction bases numbered 8, after V lost 7 bases and J lost 1 base. CDR3 nucleotides: TGTGCCAGCATACCCTCACAGGGGGAGAACACTGAAGCTTTCTTT. Translated, it gives CASIPSQGENTEAFF.

As concerns this clonotype: A much larger clone differs by one base, so this may be a read error. The gene calls are TRBV20-1 and TRBJ2-3, with 8 nucleotides matching TRBD2. The CDR3 is made up of 14 amino acids. CDR1 is DFQATT, CDR2 SNEGSKA, per germline (reference sequence). The ends lost 2 bases at V and 3 bases at J; junction bases unmatched: 4. CDR3 sequence (DNA): TGCAGTGCTAGACCGGGACTAGTGACAGATACGCAGTATTTT. It encodes CSARPGLVTDTQYF.

V is TRBV12-3 or TRBV12-4 and J is TRBJ2-2; D remains unclear. The ends were cut back, 2 bases at V and 1 base at J, with 11 bases in the middle. This CDR3 has 16 amino acids. The CDR3 here is CASSLLDERNTGELFF. The DNA of the CDR3 is TGTGCCAGCAGTTTACTTGACGAGAGGAACACCGGGGAGCTGTTTTTT.

With regard to this clonotype: This clone may be a read error of a much larger clone one base away. The gene calls are TRBV6-4 and TRBJ1-1; D gene ambiguous. CDR1 and CDR2 from the germline V gene are MRHNA and SNTAGT. CDR3 size: 13 residues. The CDR3 loop is CASSANPNTGAFF. DNA for the CDR3: TGTGCCAGCAGTGCAAACCCGAACACTGGAGCTTTCTTT.

This clonotype was counted many times. The V gene is TRBV7-3, the J gene TRBJ2-1; D gene ambiguous. Trimming took off 6 bases at V and 6 bases at J, with 12 bases between the two ends. Germline loops: CDR1 SGHTA, CDR2 FQGTGA. This CDR3 region has 13 residues. The CDR3 loop is CASSLPSRNEQFF. The CDR3 DNA is TGTGCCAGCAGTCTCCCATCTCGCAATGAGCAGTTCTTC.

The chain employs TRBV2 and TRBJ2-7, with D perhaps TRBD2 (6 bases). The ends were cut back, 2 bases at V and 2 bases at J, with 10 bases in the middle. The CDR3 sequence is 14 residues long. Germline V CDR1 and CDR2: SNHLY, FYNNEI. For the CDR3, the DNA is TGTGCCAGCAGTGAACCCGGACTACCCTACGAGCAGTACTTC. Translation: CASSEPGLPYEQYF.

The V call is TRBV29-1, the J call TRBJ2-5; the match to TRBD2 covers 11 bases. The end of the DNA is better explained by TRBJ2-7, so the J call may be wrong. The CDR3 is 14 residues long. Germline lookup yields CDR1 SQVTM and CDR2 ANQGSEA. CDR3 amino acids: CSARSGRAVHEQYF. The CDR3 coding sequence is TGCAGCGCACGTAGCGGGAGGGCCGTACACGAGCAGTACTTC.

The chain employs TRBV16 and TRBJ1-2; D perhaps matches TRBD1 (5 bases). The germline V and J ends were trimmed by 4 bases and 0 bases, with 6 bases remaining between them. The CDR3 sequence is 13 residues long. The germline V gene encodes CDR1 KGHSY and CDR2 FQNENV. CDR3 nucleotides: TGTGCCAGCAGCCTCAGGGCTAACTATGGCTACACCTTC. Protein sequence: CASSLRANYGYTF.

This clonotype was recorded at least ten times. The V gene is TRBV12-3 or TRBV12-4, the J gene TRBJ1-2; 9 nucleotides line up with TRBD1. The CDR3 spans 12 residues. Germline trimming cut 5 bases from V and 12 bases from J; bases unmatched to any gene: 7. CDR3 sequence reads: CASSGTRQGDTF. The CDR3 DNA sequence: TGTGCCAGCAGTGGCACCCGACAGGGGGACACCTTC.